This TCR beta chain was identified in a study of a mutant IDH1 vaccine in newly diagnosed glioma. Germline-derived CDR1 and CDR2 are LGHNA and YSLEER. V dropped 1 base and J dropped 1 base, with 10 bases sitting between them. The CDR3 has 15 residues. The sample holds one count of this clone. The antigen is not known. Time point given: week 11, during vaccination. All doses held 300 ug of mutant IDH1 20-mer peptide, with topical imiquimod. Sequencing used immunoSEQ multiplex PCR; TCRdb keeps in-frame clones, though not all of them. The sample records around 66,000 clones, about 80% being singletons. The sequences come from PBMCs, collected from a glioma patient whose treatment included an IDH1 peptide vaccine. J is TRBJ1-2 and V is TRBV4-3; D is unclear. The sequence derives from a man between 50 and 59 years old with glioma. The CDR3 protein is CASSQGPGSNYGYTF. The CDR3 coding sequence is TGCGCCAGCAGCCAAGGGCCGGGGAGTAACTATGGCTACACCTTC.